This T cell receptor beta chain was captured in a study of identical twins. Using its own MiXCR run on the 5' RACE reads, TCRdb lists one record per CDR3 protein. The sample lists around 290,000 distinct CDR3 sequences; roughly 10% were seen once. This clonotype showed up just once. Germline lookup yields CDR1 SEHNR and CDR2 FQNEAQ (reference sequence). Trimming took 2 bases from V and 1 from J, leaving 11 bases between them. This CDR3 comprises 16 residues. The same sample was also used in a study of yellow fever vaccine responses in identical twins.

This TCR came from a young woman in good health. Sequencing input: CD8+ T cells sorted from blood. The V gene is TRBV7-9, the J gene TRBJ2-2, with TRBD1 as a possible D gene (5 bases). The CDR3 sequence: CASSLLGAVNTGELFF. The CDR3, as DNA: TGTGCCAGCAGCTTACTAGGGGCAGTGAACACCGGGGAGCTGTTTTTT.